This TCR beta chain was identified in a study of cytomegalovirus exposure and HLA in healthy donors. Broader study findings: As a later analysis revealed, the rate of TCR association differed by HLA locus, with DRB1 most and HLA-C fewest.

13 Jbeta primers and 60 Vbeta primers were used for the PCR. TCRdb keeps only in-frame clones here, not all; method: immunoSEQ multiplex PCR. This table has 45,000 to 60,000 clones, approximately 67% appearing once. Concerning this clone itself: Antigen: not known.

Trimming took 3 bases from V and 4 from J, leaving 11 bases between them. The CDR3 loop spans 14 amino acids. Germline V gene data show CDR1 as SGHNT and CDR2 as YYREEE (reference sequence). The chain uses TRBV5-4 and TRBJ2-4, with D maybe TRBD1 (5 bases). The sequence was obtained from a young man in good health and CMV-seronegative. Sequencing was carried out using PBMCs. CDR3 protein: CASSSGQLKNIQYF. CDR3 bases: TGTGCCAGCAGCTCAGGGCAGTTAAAAAACATTCAGTACTTC.